Presented here are 29 T cell receptor beta chains from one specimen sequenced in a study of T cell responses to AZD1222 COVID-19 vaccine. Only in-frame clones appear in the TCRdb table, and some are missing; sequencing was by immunoSEQ multiplex PCR. This table has about 83,000 clones, more than 70% appearing once. The sequenced sample was peripheral blood, obtained on day 0 of AZD1222 vaccination. The origin of the receptors is an adult in good health.

This chain uses TRBV20-1 with TRBJ1-4; D gene uncertain. The V and J ends lost 4 bases and 12 bases respectively, with 12 bases between them. Germline V lookup: CDR1 DFQATT, CDR2 SNEGSKA (reference sequence). CDR3 size: 11 residues. CDR3 protein: CSATGGDELFF. DNA of the CDR3: TGCAGTGCTACCGGCGGGGATGAACTGTTTTTT.

The chain recombines TRBV27 with TRBJ1-5, with a weak D call TRBD1 (5 bases). The CDR3 runs 17 residues. Germline V lookup: CDR1 MNHEY, CDR2 SMNVEV (reference sequence). The V gene lost 8 bases and the J gene lost 0 bases, with 20 bases spanning the gap. This CDR3 reads CASRGWQGSFSNQPQHF. The CDR3 DNA reads TGTGCCAGCCGTGGGTGGCAGGGCAGTTTTAGCAATCAGCCCCAGCATTTT.

This chain uses TRBV28 with TRBJ1-5; 8 bases are a match to TRBD1. Germline trimming cut 6 bases from V and 2 bases from J; bases unmatched to any gene: 6. The CDR3 spans 15 residues. Germline loops: CDR1 MDHEN, CDR2 SYDVKM. The DNA for the CDR3 is TGTGCCAGCAGCCCGACAGGGGCGGGCAATCAGCCCCAGCATTTT. It specifies CASSPTGAGNQPQHF.

This chain uses TRBV6-6 with TRBJ1-1; possibly TRBD1 for D (5 bases). CDR3 length: 16 amino acids. V was shortened by 6 bases and J by 1 base, with 18 bases between the two germline ends. The germline gives CDR1 MNHNY, CDR2 SVGAGI (reference sequence). The CDR3, as DNA: TGTGCCAGCAGCCCATTGTTGTTGGGGGAGAACACTGAAGCTTTCTTT. Amino acid sequence: CASSPLLLGENTEAFF.

The chain links TRBV18 to TRBJ1-1, with D maybe TRBD1 (6 bases). Trimming took 3 bases from V and 5 from J, leaving 16 bases between them. The germline gives CDR1 KGHSH, CDR2 LQKENI. This CDR3 contains 15 residues. The CDR3 nucleotides are TGTGCCAGCTCACCCCGGGGGGGCAGTTGGACTGAAGCTTTCTTT. It codes for CASSPRGGSWTEAFF. The entire variable domain, with the rest obtained from reference TRBV18 and TRBJ1-1, is as follows: NAGVMQNPRHLVRRRGQEARLRCSPMKGHSHVYWYRQLPEEGLKFMVYLQKENIIDESGMPKERFSAEFPKEGPSILRIQQVVRGDSAAYFCASSPRGGSWTEAFFGQGTRLTVV.

This clone was observed a few times. The chain carries TRBV12-3 or TRBV12-4 and TRBJ1-2; D not certain. Trimming removed 7 bases at V and 4 bases at J, with 10 bases between. The CDR3 covers 12 residues. CDR3 in DNA: TGTGCCAGCAAAACGGGTGGCTATGGCTACACCTTC. This encodes CASKTGGYGYTF.

The chain is built from TRBV5-6 and TRBJ2-1, with D perhaps matching TRBD1 (6 bases). Trimming stripped 0 bases from V and 10 bases from J, with 11 bases between. CDR3 length: 13 residues. Germline loops: CDR1 SGHDT, CDR2 YYEEEE. The CDR3 sequence is CASSLVRGQEQFF. The CDR3 DNA is TGTGCCAGCAGCTTGGTCCGGGGACAAGAGCAGTTCTTC.

The chain is built from TRBV6-6 and TRBJ2-2, with D hard to call. The CDR3 runs 13 residues. Looked up from germline, CDR1 is MNHNY and CDR2 is SVGAGI (reference sequence). V lost 1 base and J 1 base, leaving 1 base between the germline ends. CDR3 bases: TGTGCCAGCAGTTACTTGAACACCGGGGAGCTGTTTTTT. As protein: CASSYLNTGELFF.

The chain employs TRBV5-1 and TRBJ1-2; D possibly corresponds to TRBD1 (5 bases). The CDR3 loop spans 15 amino acids. V lost 4 bases and J lost 5, with 18 bases in between. Per the germline V gene, CDR1 is SGHRS and CDR2 is YFSETQ. DNA for the CDR3: TGCGCCAGCAGCCTGTTTGACAGCGACCCATATGGCTACACCTTC. Its translation: CASSLFDSDPYGYTF.

J is TRBJ2-1 and V is TRBV27; D remains ambiguous. The germline CDR1 and CDR2 sequences are MNHEY and SMNVEV (reference sequence). There are 11 residues in the CDR3. Trimming removed 2 bases at V and 8 bases at J, with 4 bases between. The CDR3 bases are TGTGCCAGCAGTTTAGGGCATGAGCAGTTCTTC. It encodes CASSLGHEQFF.

Only a few counts were recorded for this clone. V and J are TRBV7-8 and TRBJ2-3, with a tentative D call TRBD2 (5 bases). This CDR3 spans 15 amino acids. Trimming removed 1 base from V and 0 bases from J, with 8 bases in between. Germline V gene sequence: CDR1 SGHVS, CDR2 FQNEAQ. CDR3 sequence reads: CASSLGGISTDTQYF. DNA of the CDR3: TGTGCCAGCAGCTTAGGAGGGATCAGCACAGATACGCAGTATTTT.

The chain joins TRBV14 to TRBJ2-5; D ambiguous. Germline V gene sequence: CDR1 SGHDN, CDR2 FVKESK. Between the trimmed V and J ends, which lost 0 bases and 5 bases, there was a span of 1 base. This CDR3 contains 11 residues. CDR3 residues: CASSQEETQYF. The CDR3 bases are TGTGCCAGCAGCCAAGAGGAGACCCAGTACTTC. The full variable domain, its missing parts supplied by reference TRBV14 and TRBJ2-5, is EAGVTQFPSHSVIEKGQTVTLRCDPISGHDNLYWYRRVMGKEIKFLLHFVKESKQDESGMPNNRFLAERTGGTYSTLKVQPAELEDSGVYFCASSQEETQYFGPGTRLLVL.

The rearrangement uses TRBV9 and TRBJ1-5; perhaps TRBD1 as D (5 bases). This CDR3 has 14 residues. Deletions cut 0 bases from V and 3 bases from J, with 7 bases between. Germline CDR1 SGDLS, CDR2 YYNGEE. The CDR3 coding sequence is TGTGCCAGCAGCGTAGAGGGGTTCAATCAGCCCCAGCATTTT. Encoded protein: CASSVEGFNQPQHF.

The chain couples TRBV6-5 to TRBJ2-7; 9 bases map to TRBD1. V was pared by 4 bases and J by 3 bases, with 7 bases of the junction left unmatched. This CDR3 is 15 amino acids long. Germline V gene data show CDR1 as MNHEY and CDR2 as SVGAGI. The CDR3 DNA follows: TGTGCCAGCAGTTCTACCGGGACAGGGCGCTACGAGCAGTACTTC. Translation gives CASSSTGTGRYEQYF.

The chain is built from TRBV10-2 and TRBJ2-7; a possible D gene is TRBD2 (7 bases). Trimming took 7 bases from V and 3 from J, leaving 16 bases between them. The CDR3 consists of 14 residues. The V gene's germline CDR1 is WSHSY and CDR2 SAAADI. CDR3 nucleotide sequence: TGCGCCAGCAATACAAGGGGAGGGGGCTACGAGCAGTACTTC. Protein: CASNTRGGGYEQYF.

The chain recombines TRBV30 with TRBJ1-1; D is uncertain. Trimming shortened V by 2 bases and J by 4 bases, and 11 bases separated the two germline ends. The CDR3 spans 13 residues. Germline assignment: CDR1 GTSNPN and CDR2 SVGIG (reference sequence). DNA for the CDR3: TGTGCCTGGAGTAAGACCAGAGGCACTGAAGCTTTCTTT. It yields the protein CAWSKTRGTEAFF.

The chain joins TRBV28 to TRBJ1-1, with TRBD1 matching 7 bases. The CDR3 runs 12 residues. CDR1 MDHEN and CDR2 SYDVKM come from the germline V gene. The ends lost 6 bases at V and 5 bases at J; junction bases unmatched: 3. The DNA of the CDR3 is TGTGCCAGCAGCCAGGGGGTAACTGAAGCTTTCTTT. Amino acids: CASSQGVTEAFF.

The genes are TRBV7-8 and TRBJ2-5; D is undetermined. Germline V gives CDR1 SGHVS, CDR2 FQNEAQ. This CDR3 has 12 residues. Trimming removed 5 bases at V and 3 bases at J, with 7 bases between. Here the CDR3 reads CASSHQEETQYF. DNA of the CDR3: TGTGCCAGCAGCCATCAGGAAGAGACCCAGTACTTC.

The J gene is TRBJ1-2, the V gene TRBV5-6; 10 nucleotides agree with TRBD1. CDR3 length: 15 residues. V was clipped by 5 bases and J by 0 bases; unmatched bases: 4. The V gene's germline CDR1 is SGHDT and CDR2 YYEEEE. The CDR3 loop is CASSPGQGANYGYTF. The CDR3 DNA reads TGTGCCAGCAGTCCTGGACAGGGGGCTAACTATGGCTACACCTTC.

A remark on this clone: The junction shows a germline mismatch at one end, possibly a read error. Other nucleotide sequences in the sample specify the same CDR3. The chain has TRBV30 and TRBJ1-5; the D gene is possibly TRBD1 (5 bases). Per germline, CDR1 GTSNPN and CDR2 SVGIG (reference sequence). The CDR3 spans 12 residues. As DNA, the CDR3 is TGTGCATGGGGGTCGGGCAACCAGCCCCAGCATTTT. It translates to CAWGSGNQPQHF.

The sample holds a few counts of this clone. CDR3: CASSIATGELFF. DNA for the CDR3: TGTGCCAGTAGTATTGCGACCGGGGAGCTGTTTTTT. The chain combines TRBV19 with TRBJ2-2; D is uncertain. CDR3 length: 12 residues. V lost 3 bases and J 5 bases, leaving 4 bases between the germline ends. Per germline, CDR1 LNHDA and CDR2 SQIVND (reference sequence).

This clone was counted a single time. The chain recombines TRBV10-3 with TRBJ1-1, with TRBD1 matching over 9 bases. Germline CDR1 and CDR2: ENHRY and SYGVKD. The CDR3 spans 14 residues. V was clipped by 5 bases and J by 3 bases; unmatched bases: 4. The CDR3 nucleotides are TGTGCCATCAGTAGGACAGGGGAGTACACTGAAGCTTTCTTT. This sequence encodes CAISRTGEYTEAFF.

The rearrangement uses TRBV7-2 and TRBJ1-6; D gene unclear. The CDR3 is made up of 15 amino acids. The V end lost 4 bases, the J end lost 0 bases, and 7 bases lay between the germline ends. Germline lookup yields CDR1 SGHTA and CDR2 FQGNSA. CDR3 residues: CASSYVGSYNSPLHF. For the CDR3, the DNA is TGTGCCAGCAGCTACGTGGGCTCCTATAATTCACCCCTCCACTTT.

The chain carries TRBV28 and TRBJ2-2, with 11 positions matching TRBD2. The CDR3 covers 17 residues. J was trimmed by 6 bases and V by 9 bases; bases with no gene match: 15. Per the germline V gene, CDR1 is MDHEN and CDR2 is SYDVKM. This chain's CDR3 is CASRLAGGSTLAGELFF. The DNA for the CDR3 is TGTGCCAGTCGGCTAGCGGGAGGATCGACGTTGGCCGGGGAGCTGTTTTTT.

The chain carries TRBV10-1 and TRBJ2-5; perhaps TRBD1 as D (7 bases). V was shortened by 8 bases and J by 1 base, with 11 bases between the two germline ends. CDR1 is WNHNN, CDR2 SYGVQD, per germline (reference sequence). This CDR3 has 13 amino acids. The CDR3 reads CASARDSQETQYF. The DNA of the CDR3 is TGCGCCAGCGCGCGGGACAGCCAAGAGACCCAGTACTTC.

The J gene is TRBJ1-4, the V gene TRBV6-1; D uncertain. V lost 2 bases and J lost 8, with 15 bases in between. Germline values: CDR1 MNHNS, CDR2 SASEGT. The CDR3 contains 15 residues. The CDR3 loop is CASSELAVSGEKLFF. CDR3 nucleotides: TGTGCCAGCAGTGAACTGGCGGTATCAGGAGAAAAACTGTTTTTT.

The chain carries TRBV10-2 and TRBJ2-3; the D is unclear. V was pared by 4 bases and J by 2 bases, with 10 bases between. The CDR3 loop spans 14 amino acids. Germline values: CDR1 WSHSY, CDR2 SAAADI. In DNA, the CDR3 is TGCGCCAGCAGTGTTTGGATTAACACAGATACGCAGTATTTT. It specifies CASSVWINTDTQYF.

J is TRBJ2-7 and V is TRBV7-2, with TRBD2 matching 11 bases. V trimming: 1 base; J trimming: 2 bases; junction bases outside the gene matches: 4. The CDR3 has 16 residues. Germline V CDR1 and CDR2: SGHTA, FQGNSA. CDR3 residues: CASSLVIAGGPYEQYF. CDR3 DNA sequence: TGTGCCAGCAGCTTAGTGATAGCGGGAGGGCCCTACGAGCAGTACTTC.

This chain uses TRBV10-1 with TRBJ2-1; D remains unclear. Trimming left V 1 base short and J 7 bases short, with 8 bases between. Germline CDR1 WNHNN, CDR2 SYGVQD (reference sequence). The CDR3 sequence is 13 residues long. Written as DNA, the CDR3 is TGCGCCAGCAGTGAGTTCCCCCTGAATGAGCAGTTCTTC. Its protein product is CASSEFPLNEQFF.